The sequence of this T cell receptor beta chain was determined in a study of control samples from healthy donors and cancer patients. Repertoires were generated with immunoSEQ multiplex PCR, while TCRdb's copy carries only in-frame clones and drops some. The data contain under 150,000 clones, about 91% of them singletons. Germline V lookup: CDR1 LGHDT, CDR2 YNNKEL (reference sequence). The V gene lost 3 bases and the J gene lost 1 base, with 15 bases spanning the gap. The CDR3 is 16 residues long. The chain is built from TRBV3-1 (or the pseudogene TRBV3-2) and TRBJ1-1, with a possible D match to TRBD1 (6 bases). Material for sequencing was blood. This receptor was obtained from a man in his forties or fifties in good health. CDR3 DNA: TGTGCCAGCAGCCAGGGTGACAGGACAAAGAACACTGAAGCTTTCTTT. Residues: CASSQGDRTKNTEAFF.